The T cell receptor (beta chain) under discussion was sequenced for a study of cytomegalovirus exposure and HLA in healthy donors. Repertoires were generated with immunoSEQ multiplex PCR, while TCRdb's copy carries only in-frame clones and drops some. This table holds over 100,000 clones, just under 90% found once. A remark on this clone: The antigen is unknown.

Study-level results: The listing of 150 to 200 TCR beta chains classed them as cytomegalovirus-associated. While the bulk of TCR sequences proved rare, some public TCRs turned up in many donors. Reports indicated that the classifier achieved high specificity and sensitivity in diagnosing cytomegalovirus status. In vitro assays verified that three CMV-associated chains recognized CMV antigens specifically.

J lost 4 bases, V lost 3 bases, and 6 bases had no gene match. The CDR3 loop spans 14 amino acids. Germline V gene data show CDR1 as KGHSH and CDR2 as LQKENI. The TCR was taken from a man younger than 45 in good health and CMV-seronegative. Specimen: PBMCs. The chain carries TRBV18 and TRBJ2-7, with 7 bases that match TRBD2. The CDR3 region is CASSPYREEYEQYF. CDR3 nucleotide sequence: TGTGCCAGCTCACCTTACCGGGAGGAGTACGAGCAGTACTTC. Based on the CDR3 plus reference TRBV18 and TRBJ2-7, the full variable domain is NAGVMQNPRHLVRRRGQEARLRCSPMKGHSHVYWYRQLPEEGLKFMVYLQKENIIDESGMPKERFSAEFPKEGPSILRIQQVVRGDSAAYFCASSPYREEYEQYFGPGTRLTVT.